This passage covers 32 T cell receptor beta chains from one sample sequenced in a study of blood T cell repertoires in COVID-19. Generated by immunoSEQ multiplex PCR, the TCRdb table keeps only in-frame clones and is missing some. Of tens of thousands of clones detected, 88% appear once; the ten largest clones hold over 4%. Sequenced input: peripheral blood. The receptors originated from a man between 60 and 75 years old with acute or convalescent COVID-19.

V usage is TRBV19 and J usage is TRBJ2-5; the match to TRBD2 covers 14 bases. Germline CDR1 is LNHDA and CDR2 is SQIVND (reference sequence). The CDR3 spans 15 residues. J lost 3 bases, V lost 6 bases, and 3 bases had no gene match. CDR3 loop: CASRSGLAGEETQYF. The CDR3 DNA reads TGTGCCAGTAGGTCGGGACTAGCGGGAGAAGAGACCCAGTACTTC.

This clone was observed a handful of times. The chain joins TRBV11-2 to TRBJ1-1; tentative D call: TRBD1 (5 bases). The germline V gene encodes CDR1 SGHAT and CDR2 FQNNGV. The CDR3 covers 15 residues. V dropped 4 bases and J dropped 1 base, with 13 bases sitting between them. The chain's CDR3 is CASSSAWGPNTEAFF. CDR3 nucleotide sequence: TGTGCCAGCAGCTCCGCGTGGGGCCCGAACACTGAAGCTTTCTTT.

The J gene is TRBJ2-3, the V gene TRBV19; a weak D match, TRBD2 (6 bases). The CDR3 covers 16 residues. Germline CDR1 reads LNHDA; CDR2 reads SQIVND (reference sequence). Deletions cut 3 bases from V and 0 bases from J, with 13 bases between. CDR3 nucleotides: TGTGCCAGTAGTATCTCGACCGGGACTAGCACAGATACGCAGTATTTT. This gives the protein CASSISTGTSTDTQYF.

This chain connects TRBV12-3 or TRBV12-4 to TRBJ1-5, with TRBD1 matching 8 bases. V dropped 6 bases and J dropped 6; count of bases not matched to a gene: 4. The CDR3 covers 13 residues. The CDR3 region has the DNA TGTGCCAGCAGAGGACAGGGAAGTCAGCCCCAGCATTTT. Amino acids: CASRGQGSQPQHF.

The rearrangement links TRBV29-1 to TRBJ1-4, with unresolved D. The CDR3 spans 14 residues. V dropped 7 bases and J dropped 0 bases, with 12 bases sitting between them. Looked up from germline, CDR1 is SQVTM and CDR2 is ANQGSEA. The CDR3 loop reads CSAREDATNEKLFF. DNA for the CDR3: TGCAGCGCCCGGGAGGATGCAACTAATGAAAAACTGTTTTTT.

The chain links TRBV9 to TRBJ2-1; D is unclear. Trimming removed 4 bases at V and 5 bases at J, with 13 bases between. CDR3 length: 14 amino acids. Germline CDR1 reads SGDLS; CDR2 reads YYNGEE. This CDR3 is CASSLRSTDNEQFF. Written as DNA, the CDR3 is TGTGCCAGCAGCCTCCGGTCCACCGACAATGAGCAGTTCTTC.

The V gene is TRBV24-1, the J gene TRBJ2-1; 11 nucleotides match TRBD2. V lost 3 bases to trimming and J lost 5 bases; unmatched junction nucleotides: 2. This CDR3 contains 15 residues. Germline CDR1 and CDR2: KGHDR and SFDVKD. The DNA of the CDR3 is TGTGCCACCAGTGATACTAGCGGGAGTAACAATGAGCAGTTCTTC. Protein sequence: CATSDTSGSNNEQFF.

Here the CDR3 DNA reads TGTGCCAGCAGTACCAGACTAGCGGAGTCCTACAATGAGCAGTTCTTC. As protein: CASSTRLAESYNEQFF. The rearrangement links TRBV28 to TRBJ2-1, with 9 bases fitting TRBD2. There are 16 residues in the CDR3. Losses at the gene ends were 5 bases for V and 1 base for J; bases not matched to a gene: 6. In germline, CDR1 is MDHEN, CDR2 SYDVKM.

This chain joins TRBV7-9 and TRBJ1-2; possibly TRBD1 for D (6 bases). The CDR3 sequence is 12 residues long. Germline CDR1 is SEHNR and CDR2 is FQNEAQ (reference sequence). Trimming left V 2 bases short and J 6 bases short, with 7 bases between. This CDR3 is CASSLSGDGYTF. The CDR3, as DNA: TGTGCCAGCAGCTTATCAGGGGATGGCTACACCTTC.

This chain links TRBV5-4 with TRBJ1-1; 7 positions agree with TRBD1. The V gene's germline CDR1 is SGHNT and CDR2 YYREEE (reference sequence). With 4 bases clipped from V and 2 bases from J, the junction kept 8 bases outside the gene matches. The CDR3 is 15 amino acids. DNA of the CDR3: TGTGCCAGCAGCCCCAGGGACAGCTACAACACTGAAGCTTTCTTT. Its protein is CASSPRDSYNTEAFF.

The V gene is TRBV30, the J gene TRBJ1-3; TRBD1 might be the D (5 bases). V was trimmed by 0 bases and J by 4 bases, leaving 7 bases between them. CDR3 size: 13 residues. Germline CDR1 reads GTSNPN; CDR2 reads SVGIG (reference sequence). As DNA, the CDR3 is TGTGCCTGGAGTGTAAAGGGGGGAAACACCATATATTTT. This encodes CAWSVKGGNTIYF.

V usage is TRBV10-3 and J usage is TRBJ1-6, with D possibly being TRBD1 (5 bases). CDR3 length equals 15 residues. Germline loops: CDR1 ENHRY, CDR2 SYGVKD. Trimming took off 11 bases at V and 7 bases at J, with 21 bases between the two ends. The chain's CDR3 is CADFKAGTDNSPLHF. Written as DNA, the CDR3 is TGTGCCGACTTTAAGGCGGGGACCGACAATTCACCCCTCCACTTT.

This clone occurred a few times. This rearrangement joins TRBV19 to TRBJ2-3; no reliable D call. This CDR3 has 14 residues. CDR1 is LNHDA and CDR2 is SQIVND in the germline V gene (reference sequence). V lost 0 bases to trimming and J lost 3 bases, with 7 bases between them. For the CDR3, the DNA is TGTGCCAGTAGTATAGACAGGTTTACAGATACGCAGTATTTT. This gives the protein CASSIDRFTDTQYF.

V is TRBV2 and J is TRBJ2-3; D may be TRBD1 (6 bases). The CDR3 totals 13 residues. The germline gives CDR1 SNHLY, CDR2 FYNNEI. Deletions cut 8 bases from V and 2 bases from J, with 11 bases between. The CDR3 reads CASLDSYTDTQYF. Here the CDR3 DNA reads TGTGCCAGCCTGGACAGCTACACAGATACGCAGTATTTT.

V gene TRBV27 combines with J gene TRBJ2-7; possibly TRBD2 for D (6 bases). Trimming removed 8 bases from V and 5 bases from J, with 16 bases in between. CDR3 length: 13 residues. Germline loops: CDR1 MNHEY, CDR2 SMNVEV (reference sequence). The CDR3: CASGYLGGHEQYF. The CDR3 DNA reads TGTGCCAGCGGCTACTTGGGGGGACACGAGCAGTACTTC.

This clone has just one count. This chain uses TRBV6-5 with TRBJ2-7; D is undetermined. The germline gives CDR1 MNHEY, CDR2 SVGAGI. There are 16 residues in the CDR3. Trimming took 1 base from V and 2 from J, leaving 15 bases between them. This CDR3 reads CASSYYPFRYPYEQYF. The CDR3 DNA is TGTGCCAGCAGTTACTACCCGTTCAGATACCCCTACGAGCAGTACTTC.

The chain recombines TRBV20-1 with TRBJ2-5; unclear D gene. The CDR3 sequence is 11 residues long. V gave up 2 bases and J gave up 2 bases, with 3 bases separating them. CDR1 is DFQATT and CDR2 is SNEGSKA in the germline V gene (reference sequence). The CDR3 sequence is CSARLQETQYF. In DNA form, the CDR3 reads TGCAGTGCTAGACTTCAAGAGACCCAGTACTTC.

This chain uses TRBV7-3 with TRBJ2-3, with D tentatively TRBD1 (6 bases). The germline V gene encodes CDR1 SGHTA and CDR2 FQGTGA. V gave up 4 bases and J gave up 4 bases, with 15 bases separating them. This CDR3 spans 15 amino acids. The CDR3 DNA sequence: TGTGCCAGCAGCTGGGGAAGGGGGAGACCAGATACGCAGTATTTT. This translates into CASSWGRGRPDTQYF.

V is TRBV2 and J is TRBJ1-4; D uncertain. This CDR3 region has 11 residues. V lost 3 bases, J lost 6 bases, and 2 bases lay in between. Germline-derived CDR1 and CDR2 are SNHLY and FYNNEI. The CDR3 is CASSDYEKLFF. Here the CDR3 DNA reads TGTGCCAGCAGTGACTATGAAAAACTGTTTTTT. Full variable domain (missing parts from reference TRBV2 and TRBJ1-4): EPEVTQTPSHQVTQMGQEVILRCVPISNHLYFYWYRQILGQKVEFLVSFYNNEISEKSEIFDDQFSVERPDGSNFTLKIRSTKLEDSAMYFCASSDYEKLFFGSGTQLSVL.

V usage is TRBV4-2 and J usage is TRBJ1-2; TRBD1 is a possible D gene (6 bases). The CDR3 contains 17 residues. Trimming cost V 0 bases and J 4 bases, with 18 bases left between them. CDR1 and CDR2 from the germline V gene are LGHNA and YNFKEQ. CDR3 residues: CASSQDLLPGAGYGYTF. CDR3 coding DNA: TGTGCCAGCAGCCAAGATCTTCTCCCAGGGGCTGGCTATGGCTACACCTTC.

J is TRBJ2-1 and V is TRBV14, with 12 positions matching TRBD2. The V and J ends lost 2 bases and 7 bases, in that order; junction bases with no gene match: 6. Germline V CDR1 and CDR2: SGHDN, FVKESK. This CDR3 is 16 amino acids long. In DNA, the CDR3 is TGTGCCAGCAGCCAAAGCTGGACTAGCGGGACGAATGAGCAGTTCTTC. Translating gives CASSQSWTSGTNEQFF.

The sample holds one count of this clone. The rearrangement uses TRBV19 and TRBJ2-1, with TRBD2 identical over 13 bases. CDR1 is LNHDA and CDR2 is SQIVND in the germline V gene (reference sequence). V lost 3 bases to trimming and J lost 2 bases; unmatched junction nucleotides: 1. This CDR3 is built from 16 residues. CDR3 residues: CASSMTSGRTYNEQFF. The CDR3 DNA is TGTGCCAGTAGTATGACTAGCGGGAGGACCTACAATGAGCAGTTCTTC.

This clone has a single count. The chain combines TRBV7-3 with TRBJ2-3; 7 bases map to TRBD2. CDR1 SGHTA and CDR2 FQGTGA come from the germline V gene. CDR3 size: 15 residues. J was trimmed by 5 bases and V by 3 bases; bases with no gene match: 8. The CDR3 here is CASSLGGGGGDTQYF. In DNA, the CDR3 is TGTGCCAGCAGCTTGGGCGGGGGAGGAGGAGATACGCAGTATTTT.

The sample holds a few counts of this clone. This chain connects TRBV30 to TRBJ2-1; TRBD2 agrees at 10 bases. Germline trimming cut 2 bases from V and 8 bases from J; bases unmatched to any gene: 6. Germline V CDR1 and CDR2: GTSNPN, SVGIG (reference sequence). This CDR3 has 14 amino acids. In DNA, the CDR3 is TGTGCCTGGAGTAGAGCGGGAGGGCGTGATGAGCAGTTCTTC. As protein: CAWSRAGGRDEQFF.

V usage is TRBV18 and J usage is TRBJ2-6; 8 nucleotides line up with TRBD1. V shed 5 bases and J 0 bases; nucleotides not matched to a gene: 6. CDR3 length equals 17 residues. In germline, CDR1 is KGHSH, CDR2 LQKENI. The CDR3 nucleotides read TGTGCCAGCTCAGTGACAGGGGTCGGCTCTGGGGCCAACGTCCTGACTTTC. It yields the protein CASSVTGVGSGANVLTF. Full variable domain (missing parts from reference TRBV18 and TRBJ2-6): NAGVMQNPRHLVRRRGQEARLRCSPMKGHSHVYWYRQLPEEGLKFMVYLQKENIIDESGMPKERFSAEFPKEGPSILRIQQVVRGDSAAYFCASSVTGVGSGANVLTFGAGSRLTVL.

The V and J genes are TRBV28 and TRBJ1-5; 7 positions agree with TRBD1. With V trimmed by 1 base and J by 1 base, 10 bases remained unmatched. CDR3 length: 18 amino acids. Germline V lookup: CDR1 MDHEN, CDR2 SYDVKM. As DNA, the CDR3 is TGTGCCAGCAGTTTATTTGGTGGAGGGGGCTCAAGCAATCAGCCCCAGCATTTT. Residues: CASSLFGGGGSSNQPQHF. The whole variable domain, remainder taken from reference TRBV28 and TRBJ1-5, is DVKVTQSSRYLVKRTGEKVFLECVQDMDHENMFWYRQDPGLGLRLIYFSYDVKMKEKGDIPEGYSVSREKKERFSLILESASTNQTSMYLCASSLFGGGGSSNQPQHFGDGTRLSIL.

The genes are TRBV27 and TRBJ1-4; D is possibly TRBD1 (5 bases). The V end was cut by 8 bases, the J end by 6 bases, with 13 bases between. The CDR3 loop spans 13 amino acids. The germline CDR1 and CDR2 sequences are MNHEY and SMNVEV (reference sequence). The CDR3, as DNA: TGTGCCAGCGGAGACAGAGGTTATGAAAAACTGTTTTTT. Amino acids: CASGDRGYEKLFF.

This clone was counted a single time. This chain joins TRBV7-9 and TRBJ2-5; 10 positions match TRBD1. The ends lost 1 base at V and 6 bases at J; junction bases unmatched: 14. The CDR3 is 18 amino acids. The germline V gene has CDR1 SEHNR and CDR2 FQNEAQ (reference sequence). In DNA form, the CDR3 reads TGTGCCAGCAGCTTAGATGGATCGGGACAGGGGAGGAAAAAGACCCAGTACTTC. Its protein is CASSLDGSGQGRKKTQYF. The full variable domain, its missing parts supplied by reference TRBV7-9 and TRBJ2-5, is DTGVSQNPRHKITKRGQNVTFRCDPISEHNRLYWYRQTLGQGPEFLTYFQNEAQLEKSRLLSDRFSAERPKGSFSTLEIQRTEQGDSAMYLCASSLDGSGQGRKKTQYFGPGTRLLVL.

V and J are TRBV4-1 and TRBJ1-2; a possible D gene is TRBD1 (5 bases). Trimming took 0 bases from V and 4 from J, leaving 12 bases between them. CDR1 and CDR2 from the germline V gene are MGHRA and YSYEKL. CDR3 length: 15 amino acids. This CDR3 is CASSQDRTSSYGYTF. In nucleotides, the CDR3 is TGCGCCAGCAGCCAAGATAGGACAAGTTCCTATGGCTACACCTTC.

The chain is built from TRBV7-2 and TRBJ1-5; D remains unclear. The V end lost 5 bases, the J end lost 5 bases, and 22 bases lay between the germline ends. Germline V CDR1 and CDR2: SGHTA, FQGNSA. The CDR3 contains 17 residues. The CDR3 reads CASSLSAPVNGDQPQHF. The DNA for the CDR3 is TGTGCCAGCAGCCTATCGGCCCCGGTGAACGGGGATCAGCCCCAGCATTTT.

The V gene is TRBV3-1 (or the pseudogene TRBV3-2), the J gene TRBJ2-7, with 8 bases aligning to TRBD2. V was clipped by 11 bases and J by 3 bases; unmatched bases: 21. CDR3 length equals 17 residues. From germline, CDR1 is LGHDT and CDR2 YNNKEL (reference sequence). The CDR3 DNA reads TGTGCCCGACCAGGGGAGCGCGGGAGGCCCCCGGGCTACGAGCAGTACTTC. It translates to CARPGERGRPPGYEQYF.

This clone was detected only a few times. The DNA of the CDR3 is TGTGCCACCAGCAAACTTTGGACAGGGGTCAAGAACACTGAAGCTTTCTTT. This codes for CATSKLWTGVKNTEAFF. V gene TRBV15 combines with J gene TRBJ1-1, with 9 bases matching TRBD1. Trimming removed 4 bases from V and 1 base from J; junction bases left unmatched: 10. The CDR3 covers 17 residues. Germline assignment: CDR1 LNHNV and CDR2 YYDKDF (reference sequence).